These T cell receptor beta chains were read from a single sample in a study of blood T cell repertoires in COVID-19. Sequencing was performed with immunoSEQ multiplex PCR; in TCRdb, only in-frame clones are kept and a portion is missing. The sample includes some 160,000 clones, 84% seen only once; the top ten take roughly 2.7%. The sequenced material came from peripheral blood. The source is a woman older than 75 with COVID-19, enrolled during active disease. Each CDR3 is given without its conserved first and last residue.

j_call | v_call | cdr3_aa
TRBJ2-7 | TRBV18 | ASSPGQGGEQY
TRBJ1-1 | TRBV30 | AWSLAGGGWTEAF
TRBJ2-1 | TRBV6-2/TRBV6-3 | ASSKLAGGYNEQF
TRBJ2-5 | TRBV29-1 | SLRQAETQY
TRBJ2-4 | TRBV9 | WFFIGRAQNIQY
TRBJ2-7 | TRBV7-3 | ASSPRGSYEQY
TRBJ2-5 | TRBV30 | AWSVVGLETQY
TRBJ1-2 | TRBV18 | ASSPEGQALEGGYT
TRBJ2-1 | TRBV5-1 | ASSLAGGRF
TRBJ2-3 | TRBV12-3/TRBV12-4 | ASRGADTQY
TRBJ2-1 | TRBV24-1 | ATSDSSGRADF
TRBJ1-3 | TRBV5-3 | ARSCDRGLSGNTIY
TRBJ1-2 | TRBV30 | AWSVGHRPN
TRBJ2-2 | TRBV15 | ATSRDRGGELF
TRBJ1-5 | TRBV27 | ASSPDRAYNQPQH
TRBJ2-7 | TRBV18 | ASSPLAAGLDEQY
TRBJ1-4 | TRBV7-9 | ASSLKYFPGGGTNEKLF
TRBJ2-2 | TRBV29-1 | SVFGQVNTGELF
TRBJ2-5 | TRBV15 | ATSRGQIETQY
TRBJ1-2 | TRBV7-9 | ASSYGQGAYYGYT
TRBJ1-2 | TRBV7-3 | ASSPPGGRST
TRBJ2-7 | TRBV4-1 | ASSGGTYEQY
TRBJ1-4 | TRBV2 | ASSWTGEKLF
TRBJ1-1 | TRBV7-2 | ASSLDRVGGNTEAF
TRBJ2-2 | TRBV6-4 | ASSDSSRGYGGELF
TRBJ1-1 | TRBV2 | ASRWTGSVTEAF
TRBJ2-3 | TRBV6-1 | ASSEMLAGGADTQY
TRBJ2-2 | TRBV24-1 | ATNHREFGGELF
TRBJ2-1 | TRBV7-9 | ASSRGGEEQF
TRBJ1-1 | TRBV18 | ASSPIELERVTEAF
TRBJ2-3 | TRBV5-4 | ASSLAPAGDITDTQY
TRBJ1-2 | TRBV15 | ATSRSGTLASGYT
TRBJ2-7 | TRBV10-3 | ATMGDSYYEQY
TRBJ2-7 | TRBV18 | ASSPTSGSDEQY
TRBJ2-7 | TRBV9 | ASSVVRRGYEQY
TRBJ1-2 | TRBV27 | ASSPRQGNYGYT
TRBJ2-1 | TRBV5-1 | ASSWTSGTYNEQF
TRBJ2-1 | TRBV27 | ASSLRTSGGNNEQF
TRBJ2-1 | TRBV5-5 | ASSILPLYNEQF
TRBJ1-2 | TRBV12-5 | ASGLFPGDYGYT
TRBJ2-3 | TRBV29-1 | SFSGAGWQY
TRBJ2-5 | TRBV29-1 | SVEYYVFQETQY
TRBJ2-2 | TRBV30 | AWVAPPGTGELF
TRBJ2-3 | TRBV18 | ASSLEVGDTQY
TRBJ1-1 | TRBV11-2 | ASSLGQMNTEAF
TRBJ2-7 | TRBV5-6 | ASSGSAGTYEQY
TRBJ1-2 | TRBV7-2 | ASSLRGRGDYGYT
TRBJ2-7 | TRBV27 | ASRKLAGKY
TRBJ2-7 | TRBV30 | AWSVKGGKGEQY
TRBJ2-1 | TRBV9 | ASSVRLVRGSSYNEQF
TRBJ2-5 | TRBV18 | ASSQGVETQY
TRBJ2-5 | TRBV2 | ASSSTSGTQETQY
TRBJ2-7 | TRBV27 | ASSPLAGEGDEQY
TRBJ2-5 | TRBV9 | ASSVGTSGQETQY
TRBJ2-3 | TRBV11-2 | ASSLDRSPLYTDTQY
TRBJ1-6 | TRBV6-1 | ASSEGSRQGGNSPLH
TRBJ1-2 | TRBV28 | ASSLSAGQGYGYT